This T cell receptor (beta chain) was sequenced in a study of blood T cells in healthy people across ages (dated by TCRdb to 2015 to 2017). About the full investigation: Template switching captured roughly one uniquely barcoded TCR beta cDNA molecule per two T cells in model experiments. The study measured age-related changes in TCR beta repertoire diversity using deep sequencing normalized with unique cDNA molecular identifiers. Four age groups were formed from the donors: young (average approximately 15 years), middle-aged (approximately 40), aged (about 62) and long-lived (approximately 80). To avoid experimental bias, donors of different ages were randomly spread across the sequencing lanes. The study analyzed two additional independent replicas of 1 million unique cDNA reads from the same blood draw for two donors, one aged 18 to 29 and one aged 80 or older.

Donors were 39 systemically healthy Caucasian individuals from Russia aged 6 to 90 years. Each donor gave 8 to 10 milliliters of peripheral blood, drawn into EDTA-treated Vacutainer tubes. Ficoll-Paque density-gradient centrifugation was used to isolate PBMCs, with at least 6 million obtained per sample. Total RNA was extracted from PBMCs with Trizol reagent, with at least 6 micrograms obtained per sample. For every donor, an aliquot of PBMCs went through flow cytometry to measure the percentages of naive CD45RAhigh/CD27high T cells. Details on this clonotype: It has no known antigen specificity. No base quality values were provided; no much bigger clone lies one nucleotide off.

Counted from cysteine to phenylalanine, this CDR3 has 18 amino acids. Of the read, only the CDR3 DNA is kept; its 54 bases are in frame from base 1. The germline V gene supplies CDR1 KGHDR and CDR2 SFDVKD. Trimming removed 2 bases from V and 3 bases from J; the gene matches leave 8 bases unexplained. Paper-wide results and their limitations: The percentage of naive T cells measured by flow cytometry correlated strongly with observed TCR beta diversity. Observed TCR beta diversity per million T cells fell roughly linearly with age, and a significant reduction was already apparent by age approximately 41. Because donor CMV infection status was unknown, age-related changes in expanded clonotypes were potentially confounded. Estimates of total diversity from one million sequenced T cells were regarded as lower bounds and underestimates. Compared with the aged group, more naive CD4+ T cells, fewer expanded clones and increased TCR diversity were shown by the long-lived group, suggesting age selection. Bulk unsorted PBMC profiling prevented conclusive comparison of naive and antigen-experienced compartments.

The library was built by means of 5' RACE. The sequencer listed for this sample is Illumina HiSeq 2500. A second about 7 to 11 cycle PCR used a sample-barcoded 5' primer and a J-beta primer mix. Each TCR beta cDNA molecule received a unique molecular identifier from a template-switch 5' adaptor carrying 12 random nucleotides. Each sample yielded at least 2.5 million CDR3-containing paired-end reads. The Mint cDNA synthesis kit, primed by a TRBC-specific oligonucleotide, was used to synthesize first-strand cDNA from all RNA. All cDNA was treated with uracil-DNA glycosylase and then went through a first 18-cycle PCR with the universal primers M1SS and BC2_uni_R. Concerning the study's data processing: Normalization of each sample was performed by random selection of 1 million high-quality reads, each carrying a distinct molecular identifier. Reads with shared molecular identifiers were discarded instead of being binned into consensus sequences. MiTCR, set to a Q25 quality threshold and the strictest error-elimination algorithm, was used for CDR3 identification, clonotype clustering and error correction. A nonparametric unseen species model with Euler transformation was used to estimate a lower bound on total TCR beta diversity. TCRdb reworked the public reads: Q25 trimming with fastp, MiXCR clone assembly, productive beta chains retained. Under each unique CDR3 protein, matching rows form one entry showing the most common genes and DNA. The V and J calls follow TCRdb's processing rather than the paper's. This sample holds about 1,600,000 distinct CDR3 sequences; approximately 42% were observed only once. Approximately 7.9% of the sample goes to the ten largest clones.

This receptor was identified in a woman between 18 and 30 years old in good health. Sequencing was performed on blood. The chain uses TRBV24-1 and TRBJ2-1, with 11 bases aligning to TRBD2. CDR3 region: CATSDSSSGRAGYNEQFF. The DNA sequence is as follows: TGTGCCACCAGTGATTCGAGTAGCGGGAGGGCCGGCTACAATGAGCAGTTCTTC.